These 15 T cell receptor beta chains were sequenced from one sample in a study of response to subunit inactivated influenza vaccine. Each CDR3 protein gets one entry after TCRdb re-called the RT-PCR reads with MiXCR. The table shows some 800,000 distinct CDR3 sequences, with about 20% occurring only once. The specimen comprised PBMCs from blood, sampled roughly 5 days after vaccination. The source is a man aged 45-60 years who received an inactivated influenza vaccine.

The V call is TRBV29-1, the J call TRBJ2-1; a weak D match, TRBD1 (5 bases). V lost 3 bases to trimming and J lost 2 bases, with 11 bases between them. The CDR3 has 14 amino acids. CDR1 is SQVTM and CDR2 is ANQGSEA in the germline V gene. CDR3: CSVDPGLPYNEQFF. DNA of the CDR3: TGCAGCGTTGACCCAGGGCTCCCCTACAATGAGCAGTTCTTC.

This clonotype turned up a few times. The gene calls are TRBV12-3 or TRBV12-4 and TRBJ2-6, with 8 nucleotides matching TRBD1. Trimming took 2 bases from V and 2 from J; bases not matched to a gene: 5. The CDR3 runs 17 residues. DNA of the CDR3: TGTGCCAGCAGTTTACCGACAGGGGTACCTGGGGCCAACGTCCTGACTTTC. Translated: CASSLPTGVPGANVLTF.

The rearrangement links TRBV6-5 to TRBJ1-6; 11 nucleotides match TRBD1. V trimming: 2 bases; J trimming: 3 bases; junction bases outside the gene matches: 3. Germline V gene sequence: CDR1 MNHEY, CDR2 SVGAGI. The CDR3 has 17 amino acids. CDR3 coding DNA: TGTGCCAGCAGTTACCGGGACAGGGGGAACTATAATTCACCCCTCCACTTT. Its protein product is CASSYRDRGNYNSPLHF.

This clonotype turned up a few times. This chain joins TRBV12-5 and TRBJ1-5; the D gene is possibly TRBD1 (5 bases). This CDR3 contains 15 residues. V was cut by 2 bases and J by 1 base, with 9 bases left in between. Germline assignment: CDR1 LGHNT and CDR2 FRNRAP. The CDR3 loop reads CASGLPQGSNQPQHF. The CDR3 coding sequence is TGTGCTAGTGGTTTGCCTCAGGGAAGCAATCAGCCCCAGCATTTT.

In this sample, this clonotype turned up a few times. This rearrangement joins TRBV4-1 to TRBJ2-6; tentative D call: TRBD2 (6 bases). CDR3 length: 15 residues. Germline V gene sequence: CDR1 MGHRA, CDR2 YSYEKL. The V gene lost 8 bases and the J gene lost 0 bases, with 11 bases spanning the gap. CDR3 residues: CASQRGSSGANVLTF. CDR3 sequence (DNA): TGCGCCAGCCAACGGGGGAGCTCTGGGGCCAACGTCCTGACTTTC.

The chain is built from TRBV20-1 and TRBJ2-7; D is ambiguous. With 4 bases removed from V and 1 base from J, the gap between germline ends came to 11 bases. The CDR3 sequence is 13 residues long. Germline lookup yields CDR1 DFQATT and CDR2 SNEGSKA (reference sequence). CDR3 sequence reads: CSAKPTRSYEQYF. The CDR3 DNA is TGCAGTGCTAAACCGACGAGATCCTACGAGCAGTACTTC.

This clonotype has only a few counts. The J gene is TRBJ2-7, the V gene TRBV7-2; D may be TRBD2 (6 bases). Trimming took off 5 bases at V and 1 base at J, with 15 bases between the two ends. Germline loops: CDR1 SGHTA, CDR2 FQGNSA. The CDR3 totals 15 residues. The CDR3 reads CASSLNQGLSYEQYF. The CDR3 DNA sequence: TGTGCCAGCAGCCTAAACCAGGGACTTTCCTACGAGCAGTACTTC.

The CDR3 DNA reads as TGTGCCAGCAGTTACTCGTGGGACCCCCAGTTCTTC. Encoded protein: CASSYSWDPQFF. This chain joins TRBV6-2 or TRBV6-3 and TRBJ2-1; D may be TRBD1 or TRBD2 (5 bases each). This CDR3 is 12 amino acids long. Trimming took off 0 bases at V and 13 bases at J, with 10 bases between the two ends. CDR1 MNHEY and CDR2 SVGEGT come from the germline V gene.

The gene calls are TRBV20-1 and TRBJ2-3, with 11 positions matching TRBD2. V lost 6 bases, J lost 4 bases, and 6 bases stayed unmatched. From germline, CDR1 is DFQATT and CDR2 SNEGSKA (reference sequence). The CDR3 has 14 amino acids. DNA for the CDR3: TGCAGTGCCGATCGTAGCGGGAGGGCAGATACGCAGTATTTT. It codes for CSADRSGRADTQYF.

This clonotype was found a few times. V is TRBV20-1 and J is TRBJ2-1, with D perhaps being TRBD1 or TRBD2 (5 bases each). CDR3 size: 13 residues. V lost 5 bases to trimming and J lost 6 bases, with 14 bases between them. Germline V gives CDR1 DFQATT, CDR2 SNEGSKA (reference sequence). The CDR3, as DNA: TGCAGTGCTGAGGGGCGGACCCTCAATGAGCAGTTCTTC. Translating it yields CSAEGRTLNEQFF.

The V gene is TRBV6-1, the J gene TRBJ1-1; D is ambiguous. Trimming removed 4 bases from V and 8 bases from J, with 17 bases in between. CDR1 MNHNS and CDR2 SASEGT come from the germline V gene. The length of the CDR3 is 14 residues. The CDR3 DNA is TGTGCCAGCAGTGTCGAGAGGCGAGCCGTCGAAGCTTTCTTT. Translating gives CASSVERRAVEAFF.

The genes are TRBV7-9 and TRBJ2-4, with D uncertain. Germline loops: CDR1 SEHNR, CDR2 FQNEAQ (reference sequence). This CDR3 is 8 amino acids long. V gave up 5 bases and J gave up 14 bases, with 4 bases separating them. CDR3 region: CASSPEYF. The DNA of the CDR3 is TGTGCCAGCAGCCCGGAGTACTTC. Based on the CDR3 plus reference TRBV7-9 and TRBJ2-4, the full variable domain is DTGVSQNPRHKITKRGQNVTFRCDPISEHNRLYWYRQTLGQGPEFLTYFQNEAQLEKSRLLSDRFSAERPKGSFSTLEIQRTEQGDSAMYLCASSPEYFGAGTRLSVL.

This clonotype occurred a few times. V and J are TRBV19 and TRBJ1-5; 7 nucleotides match TRBD1. The J segment lost 0 bases and the V segment lost 3 bases, leaving 17 bases of the junction unmatched. The CDR3 is 20 residues long. The V gene's germline CDR1 is LNHDA and CDR2 SQIVND (reference sequence). The CDR3 DNA reads as TGTGCCAGTAGTATCTTTACATCGGGACAGTTAAAGGGTAGCAATCAGCCCCAGCATTTT. This sequence encodes CASSIFTSGQLKGSNQPQHF.

Many counts were recorded for this clonotype. The CDR3 nucleotides are TGCGCCAGCAGAGACCCATCCACGGGGGCAAATGAAAAACTGTTTTTT. Amino acid sequence: CASRDPSTGANEKLFF. The V call is TRBV5-1, the J call TRBJ1-4, with D perhaps TRBD1 (6 bases). The V end lost 5 bases, the J end lost 5 bases, and 19 bases lay between the germline ends. Germline values: CDR1 SGHRS, CDR2 YFSETQ. This CDR3 region has 16 residues.

This clonotype was recorded a few times. The chain has TRBV4-3 and TRBJ2-1; a possible D gene is TRBD1 (7 bases). V gave up 5 bases and J gave up 0 bases, with 14 bases separating them. CDR3 length equals 16 residues. Germline values: CDR1 LGHNA, CDR2 YSLEER. The CDR3 is CASSITGDSSYNEQFF. In nucleotides, the CDR3 is TGCGCCAGCAGCATAACGGGGGACAGCTCCTACAATGAGCAGTTCTTC.